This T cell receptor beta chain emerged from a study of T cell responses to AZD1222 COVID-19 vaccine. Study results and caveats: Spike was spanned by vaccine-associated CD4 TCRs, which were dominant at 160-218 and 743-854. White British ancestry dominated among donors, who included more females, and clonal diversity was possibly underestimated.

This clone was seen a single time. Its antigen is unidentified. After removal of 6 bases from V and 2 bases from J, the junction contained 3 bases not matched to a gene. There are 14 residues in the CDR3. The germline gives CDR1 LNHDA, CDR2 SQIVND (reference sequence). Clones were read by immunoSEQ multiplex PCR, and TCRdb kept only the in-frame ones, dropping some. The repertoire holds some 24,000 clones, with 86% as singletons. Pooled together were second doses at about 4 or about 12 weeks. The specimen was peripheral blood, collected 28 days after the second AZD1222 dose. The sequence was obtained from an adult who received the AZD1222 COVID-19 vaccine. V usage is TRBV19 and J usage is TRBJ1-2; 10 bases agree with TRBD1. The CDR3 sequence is CASREDRGNYGYTF. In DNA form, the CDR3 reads TGTGCCAGTAGGGAGGACAGGGGGAACTATGGCTACACCTTC. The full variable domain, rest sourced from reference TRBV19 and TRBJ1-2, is DGGITQSPKYLFRKEGQNVTLSCEQNLNHDAMYWYRQDPGQGLRLIYYSQIVNDFQKGDIAEGYSVSREKKESFPLTVTSAQKNPTAFYLCASREDRGNYGYTFGSGTRLTVV.